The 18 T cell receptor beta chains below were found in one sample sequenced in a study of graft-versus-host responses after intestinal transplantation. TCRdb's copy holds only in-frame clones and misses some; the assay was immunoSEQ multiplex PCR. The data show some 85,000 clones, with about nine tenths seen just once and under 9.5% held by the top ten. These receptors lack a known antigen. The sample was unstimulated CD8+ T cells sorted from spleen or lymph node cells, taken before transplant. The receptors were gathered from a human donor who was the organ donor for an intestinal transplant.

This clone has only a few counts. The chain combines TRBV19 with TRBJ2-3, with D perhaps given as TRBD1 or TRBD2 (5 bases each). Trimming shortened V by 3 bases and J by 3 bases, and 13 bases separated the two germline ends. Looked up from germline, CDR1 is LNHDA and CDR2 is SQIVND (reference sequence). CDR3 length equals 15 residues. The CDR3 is CASSIVPRETDTQYF. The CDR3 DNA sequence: TGTGCCAGTAGTATTGTCCCCAGGGAGACAGATACGCAGTATTTT.

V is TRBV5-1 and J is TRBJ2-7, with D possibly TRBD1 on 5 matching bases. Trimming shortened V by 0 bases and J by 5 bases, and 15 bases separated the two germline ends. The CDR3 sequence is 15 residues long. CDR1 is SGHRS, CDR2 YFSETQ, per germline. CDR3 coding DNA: TGCGCCAGCAGCTTGGAAAGGGGCGAGGTCGACGAGCAGTACTTC. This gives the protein CASSLERGEVDEQYF.

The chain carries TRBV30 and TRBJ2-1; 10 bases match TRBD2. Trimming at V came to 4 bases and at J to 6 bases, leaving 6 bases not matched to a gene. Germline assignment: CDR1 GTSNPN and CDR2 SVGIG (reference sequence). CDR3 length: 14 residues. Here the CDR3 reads CAWTSSGGGNEQFF. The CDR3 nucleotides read TGTGCCTGGACATCTAGCGGGGGAGGCAATGAGCAGTTCTTC. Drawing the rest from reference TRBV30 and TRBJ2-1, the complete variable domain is SQTIHQWPATLVQPVGSPLSLECTVEGTSNPNLYWYRQAAGRGLQLLFYSVGIGQISSEVPQNLSASRPQDRQFILSSKKLLLSDSGFYLCAWTSSGGGNEQFFGPGTRLTVL.

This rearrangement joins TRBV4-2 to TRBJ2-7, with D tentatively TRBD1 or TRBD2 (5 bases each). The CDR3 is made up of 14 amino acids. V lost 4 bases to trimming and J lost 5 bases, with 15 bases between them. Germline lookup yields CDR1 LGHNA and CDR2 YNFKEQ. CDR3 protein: CASSPNPGADEQYF. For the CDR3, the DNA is TGTGCCAGCAGCCCCAACCCCGGGGCAGACGAGCAGTACTTC.

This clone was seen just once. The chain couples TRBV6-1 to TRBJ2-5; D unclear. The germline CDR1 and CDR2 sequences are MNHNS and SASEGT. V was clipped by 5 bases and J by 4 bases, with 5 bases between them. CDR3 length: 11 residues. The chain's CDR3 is CASSSAETQYF. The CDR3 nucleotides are TGTGCCAGCAGTAGCGCAGAGACCCAGTACTTC.

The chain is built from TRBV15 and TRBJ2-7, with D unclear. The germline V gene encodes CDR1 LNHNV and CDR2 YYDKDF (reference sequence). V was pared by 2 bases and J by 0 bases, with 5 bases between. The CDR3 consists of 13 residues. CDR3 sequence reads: CATSRPSSYEQYF. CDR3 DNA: TGTGCCACCAGCAGACCGAGCTCCTACGAGCAGTACTTC.

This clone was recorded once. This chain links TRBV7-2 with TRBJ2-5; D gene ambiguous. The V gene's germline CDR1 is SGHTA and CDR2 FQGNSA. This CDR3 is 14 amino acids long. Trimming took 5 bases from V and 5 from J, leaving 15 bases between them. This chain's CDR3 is CASSDTPPKETQYF. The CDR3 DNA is TGTGCCAGCAGCGACACGCCGCCCAAGGAGACCCAGTACTTC.

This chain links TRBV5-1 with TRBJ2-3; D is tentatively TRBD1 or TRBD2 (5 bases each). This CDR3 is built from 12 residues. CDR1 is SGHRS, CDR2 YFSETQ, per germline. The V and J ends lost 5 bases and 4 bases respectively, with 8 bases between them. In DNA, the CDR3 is TGCGCCAGCAGGAGGGGACCAGATACGCAGTATTTT. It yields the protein CASRRGPDTQYF.

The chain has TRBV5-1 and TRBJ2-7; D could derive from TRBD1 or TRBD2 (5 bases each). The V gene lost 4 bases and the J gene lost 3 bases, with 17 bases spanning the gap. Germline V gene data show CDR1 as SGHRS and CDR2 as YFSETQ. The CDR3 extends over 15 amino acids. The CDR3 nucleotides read TGCGCCAGCAGCCCCTCGAAGCCGGGGCACTACGAGCAGTACTTC. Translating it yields CASSPSKPGHYEQYF.

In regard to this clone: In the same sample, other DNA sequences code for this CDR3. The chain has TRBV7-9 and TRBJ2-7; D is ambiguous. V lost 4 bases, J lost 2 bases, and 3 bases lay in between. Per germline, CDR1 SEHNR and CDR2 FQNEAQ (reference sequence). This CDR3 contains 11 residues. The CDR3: CASSSAYEQYF. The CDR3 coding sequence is TGTGCCAGCAGCTCCGCCTACGAGCAGTACTTC.

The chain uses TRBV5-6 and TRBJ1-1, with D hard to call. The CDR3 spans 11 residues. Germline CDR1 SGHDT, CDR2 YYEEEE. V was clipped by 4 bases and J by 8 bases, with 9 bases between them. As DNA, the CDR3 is TGTGCCAGCAGCCTGGGGTGGGAAGCTTTCTTT. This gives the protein CASSLGWEAFF.

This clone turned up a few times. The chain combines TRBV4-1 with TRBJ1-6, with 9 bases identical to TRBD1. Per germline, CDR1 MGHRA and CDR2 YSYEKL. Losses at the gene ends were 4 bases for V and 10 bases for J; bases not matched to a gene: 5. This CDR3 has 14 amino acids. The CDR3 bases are TGCGCCAGCAGCCGGGGACAGGGAAACTCACCCCTCCACTTT. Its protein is CASSRGQGNSPLHF.

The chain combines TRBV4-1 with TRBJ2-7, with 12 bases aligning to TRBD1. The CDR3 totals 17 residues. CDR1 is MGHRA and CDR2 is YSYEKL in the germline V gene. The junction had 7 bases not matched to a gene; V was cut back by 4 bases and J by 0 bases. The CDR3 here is CASSPGTGGGRSYEQYF. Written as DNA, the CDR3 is TGCGCCAGCAGCCCCGGGACAGGGGGCGGACGCTCCTACGAGCAGTACTTC.

CDR3 region: CASSLTPQGAPEAFF. The CDR3 coding sequence is TGTGCCAGCAGTTTGACCCCCCAGGGGGCCCCTGAAGCTTTCTTT. The chain uses TRBV28 and TRBJ1-1, with 8 bases aligning to TRBD1. Germline CDR1 reads MDHEN; CDR2 reads SYDVKM. V shed 3 bases and J 6 bases; nucleotides not matched to a gene: 9. CDR3 length: 15 amino acids.

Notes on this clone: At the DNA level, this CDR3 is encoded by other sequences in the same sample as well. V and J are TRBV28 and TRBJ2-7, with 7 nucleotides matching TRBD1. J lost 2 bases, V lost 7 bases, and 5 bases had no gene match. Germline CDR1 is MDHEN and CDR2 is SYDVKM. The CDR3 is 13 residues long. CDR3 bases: TGTGCCAGCAAGCGGACAGGAACCTACGAGCAGTACTTC. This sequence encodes CASKRTGTYEQYF. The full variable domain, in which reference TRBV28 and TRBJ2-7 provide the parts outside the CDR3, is DVKVTQSSRYLVKRTGEKVFLECVQDMDHENMFWYRQDPGLGLRLIYFSYDVKMKEKGDIPEGYSVSREKKERFSLILESASTNQTSMYLCASKRTGTYEQYFGPGTRLTVT.

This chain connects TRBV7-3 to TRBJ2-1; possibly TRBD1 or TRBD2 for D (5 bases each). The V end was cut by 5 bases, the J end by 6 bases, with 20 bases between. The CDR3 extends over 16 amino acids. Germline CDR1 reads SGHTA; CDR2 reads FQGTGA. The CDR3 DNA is TGTGCCAGCAGCCTAGAAAACGGGGCAGGCCCCAATGAGCAGTTCTTC. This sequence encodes CASSLENGAGPNEQFF.

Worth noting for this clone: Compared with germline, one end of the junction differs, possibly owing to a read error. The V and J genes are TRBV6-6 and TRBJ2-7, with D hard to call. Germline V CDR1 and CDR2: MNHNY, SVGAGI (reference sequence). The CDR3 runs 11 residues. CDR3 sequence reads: CASTRAGSGWF. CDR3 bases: TGTGCCAGCACCCGAGCTGGATCGGGTTGGTTC.

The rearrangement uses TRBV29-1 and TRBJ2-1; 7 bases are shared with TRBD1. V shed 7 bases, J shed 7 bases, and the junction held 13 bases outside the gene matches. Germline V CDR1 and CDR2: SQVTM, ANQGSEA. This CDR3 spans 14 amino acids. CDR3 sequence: CSEATGDPLNEQFF. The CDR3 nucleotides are TGCAGCGAGGCCACAGGGGACCCTTTGAATGAGCAGTTCTTC.